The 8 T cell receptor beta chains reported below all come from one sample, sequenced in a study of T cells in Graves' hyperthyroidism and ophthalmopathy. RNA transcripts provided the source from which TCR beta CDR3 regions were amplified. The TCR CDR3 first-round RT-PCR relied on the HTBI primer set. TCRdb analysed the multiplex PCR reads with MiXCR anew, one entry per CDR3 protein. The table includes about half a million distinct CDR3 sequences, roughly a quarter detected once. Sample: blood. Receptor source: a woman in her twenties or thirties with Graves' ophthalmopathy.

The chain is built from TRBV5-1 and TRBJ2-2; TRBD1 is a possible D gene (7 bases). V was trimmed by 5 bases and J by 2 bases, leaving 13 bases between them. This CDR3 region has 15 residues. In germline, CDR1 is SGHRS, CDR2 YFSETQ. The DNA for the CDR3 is TGCGCCAGCAGAAGGCGGGACAGCAACACCGGGGAGCTGTTTTTT. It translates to CASRRRDSNTGELFF.

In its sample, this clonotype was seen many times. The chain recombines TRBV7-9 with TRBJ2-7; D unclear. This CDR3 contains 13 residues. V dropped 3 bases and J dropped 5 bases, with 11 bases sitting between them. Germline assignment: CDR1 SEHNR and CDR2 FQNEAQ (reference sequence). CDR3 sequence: CASSFLGFDEQYF. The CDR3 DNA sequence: TGTGCCAGCAGCTTTCTAGGGTTCGACGAGCAGTACTTC.

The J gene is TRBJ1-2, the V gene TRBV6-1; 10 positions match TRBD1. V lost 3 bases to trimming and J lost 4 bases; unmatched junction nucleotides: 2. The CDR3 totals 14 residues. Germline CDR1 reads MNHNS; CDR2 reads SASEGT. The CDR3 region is CASSETGGAYGYTF. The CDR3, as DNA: TGTGCCAGCAGTGAGACAGGGGGCGCCTATGGCTACACCTTC.

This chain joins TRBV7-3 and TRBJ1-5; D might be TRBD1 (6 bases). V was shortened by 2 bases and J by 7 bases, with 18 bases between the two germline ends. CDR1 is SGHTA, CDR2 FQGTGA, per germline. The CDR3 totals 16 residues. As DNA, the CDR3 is TGTGCCAGCAGCTTAGGGGGCCCGGGGAGCGGCCAGCCCCAGCATTTT. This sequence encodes CASSLGGPGSGQPQHF.

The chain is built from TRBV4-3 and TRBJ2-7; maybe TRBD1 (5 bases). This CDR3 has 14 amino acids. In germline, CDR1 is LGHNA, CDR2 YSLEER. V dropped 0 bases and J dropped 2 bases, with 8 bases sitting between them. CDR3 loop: CASSQDKGPYEQYF. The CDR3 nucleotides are TGCGCCAGCAGCCAAGATAAGGGGCCCTACGAGCAGTACTTC.

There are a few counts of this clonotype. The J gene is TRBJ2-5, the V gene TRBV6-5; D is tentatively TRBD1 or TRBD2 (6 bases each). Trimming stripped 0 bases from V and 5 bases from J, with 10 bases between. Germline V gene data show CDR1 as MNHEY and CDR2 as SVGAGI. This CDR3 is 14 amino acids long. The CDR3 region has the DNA TGTGCCAGCAGTTACTCAGGGGGGAGTGAGACCCAGTACTTC. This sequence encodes CASSYSGGSETQYF.

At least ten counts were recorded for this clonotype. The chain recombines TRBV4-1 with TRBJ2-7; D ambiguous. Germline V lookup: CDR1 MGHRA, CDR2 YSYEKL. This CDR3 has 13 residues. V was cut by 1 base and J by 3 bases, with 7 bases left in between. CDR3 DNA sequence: TGCGCCAGCAGCCAAGGGACGGTCTACGAGCAGTACTTC. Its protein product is CASSQGTVYEQYF.

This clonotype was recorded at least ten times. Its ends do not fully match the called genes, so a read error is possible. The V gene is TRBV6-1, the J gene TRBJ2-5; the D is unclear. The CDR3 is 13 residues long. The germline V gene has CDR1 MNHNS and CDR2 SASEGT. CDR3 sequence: CASSPGRQGTQYF. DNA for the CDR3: TGTGCCAGCAGTCCGGGTAGGCAAGGGACCCAGTACTTC.